This T cell receptor (beta chain) derives from a study of blood T cell repertoires in COVID-19. As for the study in general: Donors in the United States, Italy and Spain gave samples during acute or convalescent COVID-19. T cells, B-cell-depleted T cells, or PBMCs supplied cDNA or gDNA.

Per the original methods: By means of reference gene primer amplification, nucleated cell counts were estimated. The method was immunoSEQ multiplex PCR; TCRdb's version includes in-frame clones alone and lacks a portion of them. That table is the source of V, J and clone size, and D and trimming were worked out from the DNA. The data show about 100,000 clones, approximately 88% seen once. Germline CDR1 and CDR2: LNHDA and SQIVND (reference sequence). The CDR3 spans 14 residues. Trimming pared 3 bases from V and 1 base from J, leaving 9 bases between. A word on this clone: Within the sample, other DNA sequences also encode this same CDR3.

This sequence joins TRBV19 and TRBJ2-5, with D tentatively TRBD1 (6 bases). Sequencing was carried out using peripheral blood. This sequence originates from a human donor in a cohort sampled during active COVID-19. The CDR3 DNA reads TGTGCCAGTAGTATTGGGGGCATCCAAGAGACCCAGTACTTC. Amino acids: CASSIGGIQETQYF. Together with reference TRBV19 and TRBJ2-5, the CDR3 gives the full variable domain: DGGITQSPKYLFRKEGQNVTLSCEQNLNHDAMYWYRQDPGQGLRLIYYSQIVNDFQKGDIAEGYSVSREKKESFPLTVTSAQKNPTAFYLCASSIGGIQETQYFGPGTRLLVL.